Below are 5 T cell receptor beta chains sequenced from a single sample in a study of monozygotic twins with inflammatory bowel disease. TCRdb re-called the 5' RACE reads and shows each CDR3 protein once, DNA omitted. This repertoire includes around 210,000 distinct CDR3 sequences. The sequenced sample consisted of blood. The receptors were gathered from a human donor with ulcerative colitis or Crohn's disease, or a healthy co-twin of an affected twin (not recorded which).

The chain couples TRBV6-5 to TRBJ1-2; TCRdb picks TRBD1, but there is no DNA to check that call. Germline values: CDR1 MNHEY, CDR2 SVGAGI. The CDR3 consists of 14 residues. CDR3: CASSSAGGRYGYTF.

The chain recombines TRBV20-1 with TRBJ2-7. Germline values: CDR1 DFQATT, CDR2 SNEGSKA (reference sequence). The CDR3 has 12 amino acids. The chain's CDR3 is CSARRLLYEQYF.

The V call is TRBV2, the J call TRBJ2-4. The CDR3 extends over 15 amino acids. Germline V gene sequence: CDR1 SNHLY, CDR2 FYNNEI. The CDR3 loop is CASSESGLAKNIQYF.

The chain is built from TRBV7-3 and TRBJ2-3; without DNA, the TCRdb call of TRBD1 cannot be checked. The CDR3 is 15 amino acids. CDR1 is SGHTA, CDR2 FQGTGA, per germline. CDR3 sequence: CASSPGWMRTDTQYF.

The chain couples TRBV7-9 to TRBJ2-5. Looked up from germline, CDR1 is SEHNR and CDR2 is FQNEAQ (reference sequence). The CDR3 has 12 amino acids. CDR3 protein: CASSLELETQYF.